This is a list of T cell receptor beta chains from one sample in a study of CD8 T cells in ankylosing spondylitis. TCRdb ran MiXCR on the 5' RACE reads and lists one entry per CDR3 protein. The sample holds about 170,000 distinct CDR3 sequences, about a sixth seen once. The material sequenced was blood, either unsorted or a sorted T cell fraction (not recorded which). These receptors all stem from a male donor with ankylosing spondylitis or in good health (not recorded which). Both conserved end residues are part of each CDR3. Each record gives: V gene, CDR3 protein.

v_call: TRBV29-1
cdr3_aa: CSVVDGISTDTQYF

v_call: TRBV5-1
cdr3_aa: CASSLYRGTEAFF

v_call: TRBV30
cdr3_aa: CAWSTGTGGYEQYF

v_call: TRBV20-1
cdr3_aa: CSAIGDPNSPLHF

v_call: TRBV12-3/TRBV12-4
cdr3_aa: CASSLLTRAPKETQYF

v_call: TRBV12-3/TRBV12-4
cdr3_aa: CASSLAAGGQPQHF

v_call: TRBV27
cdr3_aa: CASRVAGGRYNEQFF

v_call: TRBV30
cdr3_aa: CAWRRTGDTGELFF

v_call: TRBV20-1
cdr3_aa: CSATPTAGGRETQYF

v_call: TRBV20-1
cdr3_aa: CSARAQTSGTVNTEAFF

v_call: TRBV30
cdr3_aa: CALRLAGSYEQYF

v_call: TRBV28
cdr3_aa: CASRSGLAGANEQFF

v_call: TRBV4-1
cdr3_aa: CASSQDLAGTDTQYF